The 14 T cell receptor beta chains in this list originate from one sample, sequenced in a study of cytotoxic CD8 clonotypes in ibrutinib-treated CLL. Sequencing was performed with immunoSEQ multiplex PCR; in TCRdb, only in-frame clones are kept and a portion is missing. The sample lists over 250,000 clones, roughly three quarters occurring once. The sequences come from PBMCs, collected at disease progression, from a patient treated with ibrutinib. These receptors were collected from a human donor with chronic lymphocytic leukemia.

This rearrangement joins TRBV5-1 to TRBJ2-4; tentative D call: TRBD1 (6 bases). The CDR3 spans 15 residues. The germline V and J ends were trimmed by 4 bases and 1 base, with 12 bases remaining between them. Germline V gene lookup returns CDR1 SGHRS and CDR2 YFSETQ. The chain's CDR3 is CASSAQQGAKNIQYF. In DNA form, the CDR3 reads TGCGCCAGCAGCGCACAACAGGGTGCCAAAAACATTCAGTACTTC.

This clone was seen a handful of times. The chain is built from TRBV27 and TRBJ2-7; D ambiguous. V was shortened by 6 bases and J by 7 bases, with 7 bases between the two germline ends. The CDR3 runs 10 residues. The V gene's germline CDR1 is MNHEY and CDR2 SMNVEV (reference sequence). The CDR3 sequence: CASREVEQYF. DNA for the CDR3: TGTGCCAGCAGGGAAGTGGAGCAGTACTTC.

This rearrangement joins TRBV6-5 to TRBJ1-1; no firm D call. Germline CDR1 and CDR2: MNHEY and SVGAGI. Between the trimmed V and J ends, which lost 2 bases and 12 bases, there was a span of 10 bases. The CDR3 contains 11 residues. This CDR3 reads CASSYVGKTFF. The CDR3 DNA reads TGTGCCAGCAGTTACGTGGGAAAAACTTTCTTT.

The chain uses TRBV2 and TRBJ1-2; 8 bases line up with TRBD1. The trim removed 6 bases at V and 8 bases at J, leaving 8 bases unmatched. Germline values: CDR1 SNHLY, CDR2 FYNNEI. CDR3 size: 13 residues. CDR3 sequence (DNA): TGTGCCAGCAGGGATCAGGGGGCGAGCGGCTACACCTTC. It specifies CASRDQGASGYTF.

The gene calls are TRBV29-1 and TRBJ2-1; 8 bases agree with TRBD2. V lost 6 bases, J lost 0 bases, and 7 bases stayed unmatched. CDR1 is SQVTM, CDR2 ANQGSEA, per germline. This CDR3 comprises 15 residues. The CDR3 reads CSVEVGTSSYNEQFF. Here the CDR3 DNA reads TGCAGCGTGGAGGTCGGGACTAGCTCCTACAATGAGCAGTTCTTC.

This chain uses TRBV9 with TRBJ2-7, with D perhaps TRBD1 or TRBD2 (5 bases each). V dropped 3 bases and J dropped 5 bases, with 24 bases sitting between them. Germline V gives CDR1 SGDLS, CDR2 YYNGEE. The CDR3 runs 17 residues. CDR3 sequence (DNA): TGTGCCAGCAGCGAATCGGACGGGACCTTTCTGGGGAACGAGCAGTACTTC. It specifies CASSESDGTFLGNEQYF.

V is TRBV5-1 and J is TRBJ2-2; TRBD1 might be the D (6 bases). CDR3 length: 18 amino acids. Germline CDR1 and CDR2: SGHRS and YFSETQ. V lost 4 bases to trimming and J lost 8 bases, with 27 bases between them. The CDR3 bases are TGCGCCAGCAGCCAATACATCGCCTTGACAACAGGGCTTGGGGAGCTGTTTTTT. It is translated as CASSQYIALTTGLGELFF.

This chain connects TRBV2 to TRBJ1-6, with 7 bases fitting TRBD1. V was clipped by 6 bases and J by 7 bases; unmatched bases: 6. Looked up from germline, CDR1 is SNHLY and CDR2 is FYNNEI. The CDR3 has 14 residues. In DNA, the CDR3 is TGTGCCAGCAGCCCGACAGGGAAGAATTCACCCCTCCACTTT. It is translated as CASSPTGKNSPLHF.

This clone was seen just once. The chain joins TRBV27 to TRBJ1-5; weak D call: TRBD1 (5 bases). V was cut by 5 bases and J by 5 bases, with 16 bases left in between. This CDR3 contains 15 residues. CDR1 and CDR2 (germline): MNHEY, SMNVEV (reference sequence). The CDR3 region has the DNA TGTGCCAGCAGTACCGGACAAGGAGTTGATCAGCCCCAGCATTTT. This codes for CASSTGQGVDQPQHF.

The chain carries TRBV2 and TRBJ1-5; D possibly corresponds to TRBD1 (6 bases). With 5 bases removed from V and 1 base from J, the gap between germline ends came to 12 bases. Germline assignment: CDR1 SNHLY and CDR2 FYNNEI. The CDR3 is made up of 15 amino acids. The DNA of the CDR3 is TGTGCCAGCAGTTACAGGGATATGAGCAATCAGCCCCAGCATTTT. As protein: CASSYRDMSNQPQHF.

The rearrangement links TRBV11-2 to TRBJ2-7; D may correspond to TRBD1 or TRBD2 (6 bases each). The CDR3 totals 14 residues. Germline V gene lookup returns CDR1 SGHAT and CDR2 FQNNGV. Trimming stripped 4 bases from V and 6 bases from J, with 16 bases between. For the CDR3, the DNA is TGTGCCAGCAGCTGGGGGGTCCAGGGGTCCGAGCAGTACTTC. Translating it yields CASSWGVQGSEQYF.

The chain joins TRBV12-5 to TRBJ2-2; perhaps TRBD1 as D (6 bases). The CDR3 sequence is 14 residues long. V gave up 5 bases and J gave up 4 bases, with 11 bases separating them. The V gene's germline CDR1 is LGHNT and CDR2 FRNRAP. The CDR3 DNA reads as TGTGCTAGTGGTGCCGGGACACCCACCGGGGAGCTGTTTTTT. This translates into CASGAGTPTGELFF.

This rearrangement joins TRBV7-3 to TRBJ2-1, with 10 bases that match TRBD2. The germline gives CDR1 SGHTA, CDR2 FQGTGA. This CDR3 spans 14 amino acids. Losses at the gene ends were 4 bases for V and 9 bases for J; bases not matched to a gene: 6. The CDR3 spells CASSSSGTSVEQFF. CDR3 coding DNA: TGTGCCAGCAGCTCTTCCGGGACTAGCGTTGAGCAGTTCTTC.

The CDR3 here is CASRRGISGELFF. CDR3 nucleotide sequence: TGTGCCAGCAGGAGGGGGATCAGCGGGGAGCTGTTTTTT. The chain uses TRBV25-1 and TRBJ2-2, with D possibly being TRBD1 (6 bases). V shed 6 bases and J shed 7 bases, with 12 bases lying between them. The length of the CDR3 is 13 residues. CDR1 and CDR2 (germline): MGHDK, SYGVNS.